The rows below give T cell receptor beta chains drawn from one sample of a study of T cells after yellow fever vaccination. MiXCR, run by TCRdb on the 5' RACE reads, gives a single entry per CDR3 protein. The sample includes over 300,000 distinct CDR3 sequences, roughly 3.9% seen only once; the top ten take just under 25%. The input for sequencing was PBMCs, taken 5 days after the yellow fever booster vaccination. All receptors come from a young man who received the YFV17D yellow fever vaccine. CDR3s include the opening cysteine and the closing phenylalanine or tryptophan. D genes are given only for firm matches. Clone size appears in some rows only: once, few, many, or a class for an expanded clone.

TRBJ1-4 | few | - | 15 | TRBV24-1 | CATSDPRTADEKLFF
TRBJ2-4 | many | TRBD2 | 14 | TRBV5-6 | CASSLGGRVNIQYF
TRBJ2-1 | - | - | 16 | TRBV10-3 | CAISERSPREGLEQFF
TRBJ1-2 | few | - | 14 | TRBV7-9 | CASSLQGIRYGYTF
TRBJ1-2 | - | - | 11 | TRBV12-3/TRBV12-4 | CASTGAFGYTF
TRBJ1-1 | - | - | 13 | TRBV7-2 | CASSLRGEAEAFF
TRBJ1-6 | many | - | 16 | TRBV18 | CASSPLITGSNSPLHF
TRBJ1-2 | - | - | 12 | TRBV5-1 | CASSAGIGSYTF
TRBJ1-1 | - | - | 15 | TRBV2 | CASRAPGPKNTEAFF
TRBJ2-7 | few | TRBD1 | 14 | TRBV25-1 | CASSGSRGRYEQYF
TRBJ2-5 | few | TRBD2 | 15 | TRBV7-9 | CASSQALAGSETQYF
TRBJ2-1 | many | - | 14 | TRBV4-3 | CASSQESWGNEQFF
TRBJ2-3 | - | - | 12 | TRBV6-5 | CATRTSTDTQYF
TRBJ2-5 | many | TRBD2 | 15 | TRBV6-5 | CASSYGAGGRRSLYF
TRBJ1-6 | few | TRBD1 | 16 | TRBV5-1 | CASSLTPGTDSRPLHF
TRBJ2-7 | few | - | 14 | TRBV15 | CATSRTATDYEQYF
TRBJ2-1 | many | TRBD1 | 16 | TRBV3-1 | CASSQVRGQGLNEQFF
TRBJ1-1 | - | - | 14 | TRBV6-5 | CASSLSTDLSRAFF
TRBJ2-5 | many | TRBD2 | 16 | TRBV20-1 | CSANPTSGGWQETQYF
TRBJ1-1 | - | - | 15 | TRBV6-5 | CASSYKWTLNTEAFF
TRBJ1-1 | - | - | 14 | TRBV7-2 | CASSPGRGRTEAFF
TRBJ1-1 | many | - | 12 | TRBV12-5 | CASGVPGGEAFF
TRBJ1-6 | few | - | 12 | TRBV10-3 | CAISGDSSPLHF
TRBJ1-3 | few | - | 14 | TRBV12-3/TRBV12-4 | CASSDGFSGNTIYF
TRBJ2-7 | - | - | 15 | TRBV5-1 | CASSRSPDSFLEQYF
TRBJ1-5 | - | - | 13 | TRBV12-3/TRBV12-4 | CASSLGQEQPQHF
TRBJ2-5 | many | - | 16 | TRBV4-1 | CASSQGAGITQETQYF
TRBJ2-7 | - | - | 14 | TRBV4-2 | CASSHRQEGYEQYF
TRBJ1-1 | many | TRBD1 | 15 | TRBV6-2/TRBV6-3 | CASRNIDRENTEAFF
TRBJ2-7 | - | TRBD1 | 14 | TRBV5-1 | CASSLATGVYEQYF
TRBJ2-1 | many | - | 16 | TRBV15 | CATSRDRNGFGNEQFF
TRBJ1-1 | many | TRBD1 | 15 | TRBV13 | CASSVGQGANTEAFF
TRBJ1-6 | few | TRBD1 | 16 | TRBV4-2 | CASSQVLGQTNSPLHF
TRBJ2-1 | - | - | 15 | TRBV5-1 | CASSLGENAYNEQFF
TRBJ2-2 | few | - | 17 | TRBV7-3 | CASSSNPRSANTGELFF
TRBJ2-7 | few | TRBD1 | 14 | TRBV4-1 | CASSQDRGSYEQYF
TRBJ2-1 | many | - | 15 | TRBV20-1 | CSARVAGPSYNEQFF
TRBJ1-6 | few | TRBD1 | 15 | TRBV7-3 | CASSLSVRGYSPLHF
TRBJ2-2 | - | TRBD1 | 15 | TRBV18 | CASSSQGENTGELFF
TRBJ2-1 | few | - | 13 | TRBV10-2 | CASSSVSYNEQFF
TRBJ2-6 | few | - | 15 | TRBV28 | CASSFLGSGANVLTF
TRBJ1-1 | few | - | 14 | TRBV3-1 | CASSQEDGGTEAFF
TRBJ2-2 | few | - | 14 | TRBV5-1 | CASSSQTNTGELFF
TRBJ2-7 | few | - | 10 | TRBV23-1 | CASRYYEQYF
TRBJ1-6 | few | TRBD1 | 15 | TRBV6-1 | CASSKTGGAVSPLHF
TRBJ1-5 | few | - | 14 | TRBV4-3 | CASSQVRAFQPQHF
TRBJ2-1 | - | TRBD1 | 14 | TRBV4-3 | CASSHRQGLNEQFF
TRBJ1-3 | many | - | 14 | TRBV5-1 | CASSLGHSGNTIYF
TRBJ2-4 | many | - | 14 | TRBV3-1 | CASSQRDGENIQYF
TRBJ2-5 | - | - | 10 | TRBV30 | CAWSRETQYF
TRBJ1-2 | few | - | 15 | TRBV5-1 | CASSLGAGTNYGYTF
TRBJ1-4 | many | - | 15 | TRBV5-1 | CASSRDPQTNEKLFF